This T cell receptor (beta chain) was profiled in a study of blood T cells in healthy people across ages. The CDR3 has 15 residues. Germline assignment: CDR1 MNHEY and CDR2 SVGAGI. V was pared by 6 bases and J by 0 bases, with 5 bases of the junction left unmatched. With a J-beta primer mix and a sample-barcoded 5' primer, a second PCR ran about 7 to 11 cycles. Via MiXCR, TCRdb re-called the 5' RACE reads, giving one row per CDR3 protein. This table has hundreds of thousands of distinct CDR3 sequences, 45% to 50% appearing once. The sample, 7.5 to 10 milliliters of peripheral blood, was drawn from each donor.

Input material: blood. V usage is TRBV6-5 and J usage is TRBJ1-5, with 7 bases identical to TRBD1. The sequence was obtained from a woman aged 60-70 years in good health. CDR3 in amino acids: CASSSGTASNQPQHF. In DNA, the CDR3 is TGTGCCAGCAGCTCCGGGACAGCTAGCAATCAGCCCCAGCATTTT.